The 28 T cell receptor beta chains listed next were all sequenced from one sample in a study of T cell repertoires in cytomegalovirus infection. No antigens are known for them. TCRdb called the reads again in MiXCR, with one record for every CDR3 protein. The sample consists of roughly 990,000 distinct CDR3 sequences, approximately 33% of them appearing once. The sample was cultured CD8+ T cells from PBMCs, taken from culture after CMV antigen stimulation. Every receptor here comes from a human donor in good health (CMV status not recorded). Some clones in this sample may be carry-over from other donors' samples.

This clonotype was detected a few times. The genes are TRBV7-9 and TRBJ2-6, with D unclear. Trimming pared 6 bases from V and 0 bases from J, leaving 9 bases between. Germline values: CDR1 SEHNR, CDR2 FQNEAQ (reference sequence). CDR3 size: 15 residues. The DNA of the CDR3 is TGTGCCAGCAGTCGTGTCTCCTCTGGGGCCAACGTCCTGACTTTC. Its translation is CASSRVSSGANVLTF.

J is TRBJ2-1 and V is TRBV19; TRBD2 aligns across 9 bases. This CDR3 is built from 15 residues. V shed 2 bases, J shed 3 bases, and the junction held 2 bases outside the gene matches. CDR1 is LNHDA and CDR2 is SQIVND in the germline V gene (reference sequence). The CDR3 DNA reads as TGTGCCAGTAGTATAAGCGGGGGGATCTACAATGAGCAGTTCTTC. Protein product: CASSISGGIYNEQFF.

This clonotype was observed a handful of times. V is TRBV7-9 and J is TRBJ1-2; D is unresolved. CDR1 is SEHNR, CDR2 FQNEAQ, per germline (reference sequence). V lost 2 bases, J lost 4 bases, and 8 bases lay in between. The CDR3 totals 13 residues. The CDR3: CASSLYSPYGYTF. The DNA of the CDR3 is TGTGCCAGCAGCTTATACAGCCCCTATGGCTACACCTTC.

The sample holds a few counts of this clonotype. The gene calls are TRBV4-1 and TRBJ2-3, with D possibly being TRBD1 or TRBD2 (5 bases each). Trimming left V 7 bases short and J 0 bases short, with 8 bases between. The CDR3 totals 13 residues. CDR1 is MGHRA and CDR2 is YSYEKL in the germline V gene. In DNA, the CDR3 is TGCGCCAGCACGGGGCCTAGCACAGATACGCAGTATTTT. This encodes CASTGPSTDTQYF.

This clonotype was detected ten times or more. The chain links TRBV7-2 to TRBJ2-2; TRBD1 is a possible D gene (5 bases). V was clipped by 5 bases and J by 4 bases, with 11 bases between them. The CDR3 has 14 residues. Germline CDR1 and CDR2: SGHTA and FQGNSA. The chain's CDR3 is CASSRPDSTGELFF. The CDR3 region has the DNA TGTGCCAGCAGCCGCCCAGACAGCACCGGGGAGCTGTTTTTT.

The chain uses TRBV4-1 and TRBJ2-3; 8 bases agree with TRBD2. V shed 7 bases and J 4 bases; nucleotides not matched to a gene: 4. The CDR3 spans 13 residues. Germline CDR1 MGHRA, CDR2 YSYEKL. The CDR3 sequence is CASTGGSADTQYF. The CDR3 DNA follows: TGCGCCAGCACGGGGGGGTCAGCAGATACGCAGTATTTT.

The gene calls are TRBV12-5 and TRBJ2-1, with a possible D match to TRBD1 (5 bases). Per germline, CDR1 LGHNT and CDR2 FRNRAP. V lost 7 bases and J lost 3, with 22 bases in between. CDR3 length: 17 residues. The CDR3 bases are TGTGCTAGTGCTTTTGGGGCAGAAGTTGCTTACTACAATGAGCAGTTCTTC. Translating it yields CASAFGAEVAYYNEQFF.

This clonotype was seen more than once but under ten times. The chain uses TRBV10-3 and TRBJ1-2; tentatively, D is TRBD1 (6 bases). The length of the CDR3 is 16 residues. Germline V gives CDR1 ENHRY, CDR2 SYGVKD. V shed 0 bases and J shed 5 bases, with 16 bases lying between them. The CDR3 loop is CAISESGDTSGYGYTF. For the CDR3, the DNA is TGTGCCATCAGTGAGTCGGGGGACACCTCTGGATATGGCTACACCTTC.

This clonotype has just one count. This chain connects TRBV7-6 to TRBJ2-2, with D possibly being TRBD2 (6 bases). CDR3 length equals 16 residues. The germline V gene has CDR1 SGHVS and CDR2 FNYEAQ. V lost 1 base and J 3 bases, leaving 12 bases between the germline ends. CDR3 residues: CASSLVVGEDTGELFF. As DNA, the CDR3 is TGTGCCAGCAGCTTAGTGGTAGGGGAGGACACCGGGGAGCTGTTTTTT. Complete variable domain (other parts from reference TRBV7-6 and TRBJ2-2): GAGVSQSPRYKVTKRGQDVALRCDPISGHVSLYWYRQALGQGPEFLTYFNYEAQQDKSGLPNDRFSAERPEGSISTLTIQRTEQRDSAMYRCASSLVVGEDTGELFFGEGSRLTVL.

This clonotype was counted between two and nine times. The chain carries TRBV7-2 and TRBJ2-5; D tentatively reads TRBD1 or TRBD2 (5 bases each). Deletions cut 1 base from V and 5 bases from J, with 17 bases between. This CDR3 spans 16 amino acids. CDR1 is SGHTA and CDR2 is FQGNSA in the germline V gene. CDR3 region: CASSLGARAGGETQYF. CDR3 coding DNA: TGTGCCAGCAGCTTAGGGGCCAGGGCGGGTGGGGAGACCCAGTACTTC.

In its sample, this clonotype was seen a few times. This chain connects TRBV4-1 to TRBJ2-2, with D maybe TRBD2 (6 bases). The length of the CDR3 is 16 residues. Germline-derived CDR1 and CDR2 are MGHRA and YSYEKL. V was trimmed by 2 bases and J by 0 bases, leaving 10 bases between them. The DNA of the CDR3 is TGCGCCAGCAGCCAATTAGGCGGGGCGAACACCGGGGAGCTGTTTTTT. It codes for CASSQLGGANTGELFF.

This clonotype was counted many times. The chain links TRBV7-2 to TRBJ1-5; D uncertain. Germline-derived CDR1 and CDR2 are SGHTA and FQGNSA. There are 16 residues in the CDR3. V was trimmed by 2 bases and J by 0 bases, leaving 11 bases between them. CDR3 coding DNA: TGTGCCAGCAGCTTACTGGGCGAGGATAGCAATCAGCCCCAGCATTTT. As protein: CASSLLGEDSNQPQHF.

The chain carries TRBV28 and TRBJ2-5; 11 bases match TRBD2. The trim removed 5 bases at V and 4 bases at J, leaving 12 bases unmatched. Germline values: CDR1 MDHEN, CDR2 SYDVKM. The CDR3 consists of 17 residues. The CDR3 sequence: CASSHLLAGGFRETQYF. For the CDR3, the DNA is TGTGCCAGCAGTCACCTGCTAGCGGGGGGCTTCCGAGAGACCCAGTACTTC.

This chain joins TRBV24-1 and TRBJ2-3; 7 nucleotides align to TRBD1. This CDR3 is 16 amino acids long. Per germline, CDR1 KGHDR and CDR2 SFDVKD. Losses at the gene ends were 1 base for V and 6 bases for J; bases not matched to a gene: 9. As DNA, the CDR3 is TGTGCCACCAGTGATTTAGAACAGGGGCTTTCGGATACGCAGTATTTT. Amino acid sequence: CATSDLEQGLSDTQYF.

The chain uses TRBV4-2 and TRBJ1-1; no reliable D call. The CDR3 loop spans 16 amino acids. The germline CDR1 and CDR2 sequences are LGHNA and YNFKEQ. V gave up 1 base and J gave up 0 bases, with 12 bases separating them. CDR3 nucleotide sequence: TGTGCCAGCAGCCAAGGAACCCCGAGGGTGAACACTGAAGCTTTCTTT. It specifies CASSQGTPRVNTEAFF.

This clonotype was seen more than once but under ten times. The chain recombines TRBV19 with TRBJ1-1; D is unclear. Trimming took 4 bases from V and 3 from J, leaving 15 bases between them. From germline, CDR1 is LNHDA and CDR2 SQIVND (reference sequence). This CDR3 is 15 amino acids long. The CDR3 DNA follows: TGTGCCAGTAGTACTCCCTATACGGCTTACACTGAAGCTTTCTTT. Amino acids: CASSTPYTAYTEAFF.

At least ten counts were recorded for this clonotype. This chain connects TRBV7-6 to TRBJ2-7; 7 bases match TRBD1. CDR3 length: 16 amino acids. Germline V gene lookup returns CDR1 SGHVS and CDR2 FNYEAQ. V lost 0 bases to trimming and J lost 0 bases; unmatched junction nucleotides: 5. As DNA, the CDR3 is TGTGCCAGCAGCTTAGCCCCGGACAGGAGCTCCTACGAGCAGTACTTC. It specifies CASSLAPDRSSYEQYF.

The V and J genes are TRBV6-2 or TRBV6-3 and TRBJ1-2, with D perhaps matching TRBD1 (5 bases). The germline gives CDR1 MNHEY, CDR2 SVGEGT. CDR3 length: 15 amino acids. Between the trimmed V and J ends, which lost 1 base and 6 bases, there was a span of 15 bases. Here the CDR3 reads CASSYYRTGHDGYTF. The DNA of the CDR3 is TGTGCCAGCAGTTACTATAGGACCGGACATGATGGCTACACCTTC.

The chain combines TRBV5-4 with TRBJ2-7, with 10 bases fitting TRBD1. Germline trimming cut 2 bases from V and 3 bases from J; bases unmatched to any gene: 11. The CDR3 is 17 residues long. Germline CDR1 is SGHNT and CDR2 is YYREEE (reference sequence). This chain's CDR3 is CASSLTGQGIPYYEQYF. The CDR3, as DNA: TGTGCCAGCAGCTTAACGGGACAGGGGATACCGTACTACGAGCAGTACTTC. Drawing the rest from reference TRBV5-4 and TRBJ2-7, the complete variable domain is ETGVTQSPTHLIKTRGQQVTLRCSSQSGHNTVSWYQQALGQGPQFIFQYYREEENGRGNFPPRFSGLQFPNYSSELNVNALELDDSALYLCASSLTGQGIPYYEQYFGPGTRLTVT.

V is TRBV25-1 and J is TRBJ2-6; a possible D gene is TRBD1 (5 bases). The CDR3 covers 18 residues. From germline, CDR1 is MGHDK and CDR2 SYGVNS. V lost 2 bases, J lost 0 bases, and 14 bases lay in between. The CDR3 spells CASSELLDSFSGANVLTF. Written as DNA, the CDR3 is TGTGCCAGCAGTGAACTACTCGACAGTTTCTCTGGGGCCAACGTCCTGACTTTC.

The sample holds a few counts of this clonotype. V is TRBV2 and J is TRBJ2-7; D is uncertain. Looked up from germline, CDR1 is SNHLY and CDR2 is FYNNEI. CDR3 length equals 10 residues. V was cut by 6 bases and J by 7 bases, with 7 bases left in between. The CDR3 DNA follows: TGTGCCAGCAGAGGGAAAGAGCAGTACGTC. Translated: CASRGKEQYV.

This clonotype was seen a few times. The chain uses TRBV13 and TRBJ2-1, with 7 bases aligning to TRBD2. J was trimmed by 4 bases and V by 5 bases; bases with no gene match: 5. The germline V gene encodes CDR1 PRHDT and CDR2 FYEKMQ (reference sequence). This CDR3 spans 14 amino acids. The CDR3 nucleotides read TGTGCCAGCAGCATGGGACTACCTTACAATGAGCAGTTCTTC. Its translation: CASSMGLPYNEQFF. Variable domain in full (rest from reference TRBV13 and TRBJ2-1): AAGVIQSPRHLIKEKRETATLKCYPIPRHDTVYWYQQGPGQDPQFLISFYEKMQSDKGSIPDRFSAQQFSDYHSELNMSSLELGDSALYFCASSMGLPYNEQFFGPGTRLTVL.

This clonotype was observed a handful of times. The V gene is TRBV14, the J gene TRBJ2-1; no reliable D call. Germline CDR1 and CDR2: SGHDN and FVKESK. Trimming pared 2 bases from V and 0 bases from J, leaving 8 bases between. The CDR3 contains 15 residues. The CDR3 DNA follows: TGTGCCAGCAGCCAATATCGTCGCTCCTACAATGAGCAGTTCTTC. This codes for CASSQYRRSYNEQFF.

The gene calls are TRBV6-2 or TRBV6-3 and TRBJ2-1; D is perhaps TRBD2 (6 bases). Germline V gene lookup returns CDR1 MNHEY and CDR2 SVGEGT. The CDR3 totals 18 residues. The V end was cut by 0 bases, the J end by 8 bases, with 23 bases between. CDR3 DNA: TGTGCCAGCAGTTACTCGAAAGCGGGCCCGGAGTGGAGGGATGAGCAGTTCTTC. It yields the protein CASSYSKAGPEWRDEQFF.

CDR3 sequence: CASKRSWQTGIDYGYTF. CDR3 nucleotide sequence: TGTGCCAGTAAAAGGTCATGGCAAACAGGGATTGACTATGGCTACACCTTC. The chain is built from TRBV10-3 and TRBJ1-2; a possible D gene is TRBD1 (6 bases). The V and J ends lost 10 bases and 3 bases respectively, with 27 bases between them. The CDR3 is made up of 17 amino acids. Germline V gene data show CDR1 as ENHRY and CDR2 as SYGVKD.

In this sample, this clonotype turned up many times. CDR3 residues: CASSSKDWEDTQYF. CDR3 DNA sequence: TGTGCCAGCAGCTCCAAGGACTGGGAAGATACGCAGTATTTT. J is TRBJ2-3 and V is TRBV7-2; maybe TRBD2 (5 bases). V lost 4 bases and J lost 5, with 13 bases in between. This CDR3 is 14 amino acids long. From germline, CDR1 is SGHTA and CDR2 FQGNSA.

This clonotype was seen a handful of times. The chain joins TRBV12-3 or TRBV12-4 to TRBJ1-5; D is undetermined. The CDR3 is 13 residues long. Trimming removed 4 bases at V and 12 bases at J, with 16 bases between. CDR3 sequence (DNA): TGTGCCAGCAGTTCCCAGGACCTCGGGCTCCAGCATTTT. Its protein product is CASSSQDLGLQHF.

This clonotype was found a few times. This chain connects TRBV4-1 to TRBJ1-5; D gene uncertain. The V end lost 1 base, the J end lost 5 bases, and 12 bases lay between the germline ends. Germline CDR1 is MGHRA and CDR2 is YSYEKL. This CDR3 contains 15 residues. The CDR3 nucleotides are TGCGCCAGCAGCCAAGCCGACGGTGACTATCAGCCCCAGCATTTT. Encoded protein: CASSQADGDYQPQHF.